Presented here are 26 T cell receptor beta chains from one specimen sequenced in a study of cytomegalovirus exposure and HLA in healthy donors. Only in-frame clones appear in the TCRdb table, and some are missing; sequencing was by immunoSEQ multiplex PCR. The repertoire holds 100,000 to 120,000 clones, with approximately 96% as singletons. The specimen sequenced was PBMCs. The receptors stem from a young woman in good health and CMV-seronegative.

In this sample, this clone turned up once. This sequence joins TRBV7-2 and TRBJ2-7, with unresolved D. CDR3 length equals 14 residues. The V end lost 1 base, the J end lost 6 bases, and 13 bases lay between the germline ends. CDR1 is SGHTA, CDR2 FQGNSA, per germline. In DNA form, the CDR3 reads TGTGCCAGCAGCTTAGTTAGGTCTAGTCTCGAGCAGTACTTC. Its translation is CASSLVRSSLEQYF.

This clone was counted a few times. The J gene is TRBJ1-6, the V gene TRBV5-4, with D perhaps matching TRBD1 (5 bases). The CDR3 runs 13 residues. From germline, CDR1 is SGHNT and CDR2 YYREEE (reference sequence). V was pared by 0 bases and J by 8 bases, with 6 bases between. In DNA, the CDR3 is TGTGCCAGCAGCTTGGAGGGGTATTCACCCCTCCACTTT. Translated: CASSLEGYSPLHF.

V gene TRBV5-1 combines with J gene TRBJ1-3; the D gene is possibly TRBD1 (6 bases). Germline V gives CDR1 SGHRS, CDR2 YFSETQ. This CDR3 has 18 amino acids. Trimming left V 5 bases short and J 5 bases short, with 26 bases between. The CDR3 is CASRHTGLKPLDRNTIYF. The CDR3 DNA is TGCGCCAGCAGACATACAGGGCTAAAACCCCTCGACCGAAACACCATATATTTT.

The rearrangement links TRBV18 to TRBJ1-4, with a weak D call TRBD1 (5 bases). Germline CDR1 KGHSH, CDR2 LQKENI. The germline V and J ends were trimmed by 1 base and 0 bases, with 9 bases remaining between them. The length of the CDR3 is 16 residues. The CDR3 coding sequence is TGTGCCAGCTCACCACGAGAGACAGCAACTAATGAAAAACTGTTTTTT. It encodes CASSPRETATNEKLFF.

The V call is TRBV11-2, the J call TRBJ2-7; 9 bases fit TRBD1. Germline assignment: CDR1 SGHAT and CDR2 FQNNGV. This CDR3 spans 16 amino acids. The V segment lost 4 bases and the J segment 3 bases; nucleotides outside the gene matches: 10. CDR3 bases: TGTGCCAGCAGCTCGGTGCGGGGACAGGGAAGCTACGAGCAGTACTTC. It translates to CASSSVRGQGSYEQYF. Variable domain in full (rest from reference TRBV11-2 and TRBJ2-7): EAGVAQSPRYKIIEKRQSVAFWCNPISGHATLYWYQQILGQGPKLLIQFQNNGVVDDSQLPKDRFSAERLKGVDSTLKIQPAKLEDSAVYLCASSSVRGQGSYEQYFGPGTRLTVT.

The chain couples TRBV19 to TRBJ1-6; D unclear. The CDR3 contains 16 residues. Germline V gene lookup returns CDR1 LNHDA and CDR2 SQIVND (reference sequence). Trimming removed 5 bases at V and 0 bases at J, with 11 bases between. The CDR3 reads CASSHKHSSYNSPLHF. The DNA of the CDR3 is TGTGCCAGTAGTCACAAACACAGCTCCTATAATTCACCCCTCCACTTT.

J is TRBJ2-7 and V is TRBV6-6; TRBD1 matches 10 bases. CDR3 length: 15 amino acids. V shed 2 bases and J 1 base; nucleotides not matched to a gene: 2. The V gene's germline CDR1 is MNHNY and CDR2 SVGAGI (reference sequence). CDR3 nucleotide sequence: TGTGCCAGCAGTTACCCGGGACAGGGGTCCTACGAGCAGTACTTC. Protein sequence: CASSYPGQGSYEQYF.

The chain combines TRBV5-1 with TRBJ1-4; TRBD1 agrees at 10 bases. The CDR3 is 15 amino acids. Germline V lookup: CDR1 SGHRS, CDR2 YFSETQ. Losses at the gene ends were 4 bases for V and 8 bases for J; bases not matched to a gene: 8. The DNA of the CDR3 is TGCGCCAGCAGCATCACCGGGACAGGGGTAGAAAAACTGTTTTTT. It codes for CASSITGTGVEKLFF.

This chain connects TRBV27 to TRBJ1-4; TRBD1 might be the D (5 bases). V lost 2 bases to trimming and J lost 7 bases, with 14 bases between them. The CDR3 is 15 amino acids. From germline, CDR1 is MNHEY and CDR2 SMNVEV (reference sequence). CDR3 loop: CASSLTQAQGEKLFF. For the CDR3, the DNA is TGTGCCAGCAGTTTAACACAGGCTCAAGGTGAAAAACTGTTTTTT.

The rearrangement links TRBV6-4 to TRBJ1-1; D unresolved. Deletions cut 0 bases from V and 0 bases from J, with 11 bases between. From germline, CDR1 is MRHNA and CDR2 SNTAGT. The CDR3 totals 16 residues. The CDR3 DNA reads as TGTGCCAGCAGTGACTCGTTAGATCTAATGAACACTGAAGCTTTCTTT. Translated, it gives CASSDSLDLMNTEAFF.

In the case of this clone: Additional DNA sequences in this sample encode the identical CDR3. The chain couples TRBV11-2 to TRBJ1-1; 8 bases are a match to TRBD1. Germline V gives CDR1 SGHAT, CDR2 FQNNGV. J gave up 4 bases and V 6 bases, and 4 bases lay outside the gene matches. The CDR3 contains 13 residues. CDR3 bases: TGTGCCAGCAGTTCACAGGGGGGCACTGAAGCTTTCTTT. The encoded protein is CASSSQGGTEAFF.

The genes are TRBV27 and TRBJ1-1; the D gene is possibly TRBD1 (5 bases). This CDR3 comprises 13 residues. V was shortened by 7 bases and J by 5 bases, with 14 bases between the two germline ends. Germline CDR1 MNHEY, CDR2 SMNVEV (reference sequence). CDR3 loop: CASNHGRGTEAFF. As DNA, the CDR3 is TGTGCCAGCAATCACGGGAGGGGTACTGAAGCTTTCTTT.

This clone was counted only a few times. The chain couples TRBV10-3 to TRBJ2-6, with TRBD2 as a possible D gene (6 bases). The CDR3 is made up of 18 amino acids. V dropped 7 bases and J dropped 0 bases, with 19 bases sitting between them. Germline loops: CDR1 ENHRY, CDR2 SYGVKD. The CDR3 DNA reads TGTGCCATCATGATTGGGCTGGACGGGAGCTCTGGGGCCAACGTCCTGACTTTC. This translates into CAIMIGLDGSSGANVLTF.

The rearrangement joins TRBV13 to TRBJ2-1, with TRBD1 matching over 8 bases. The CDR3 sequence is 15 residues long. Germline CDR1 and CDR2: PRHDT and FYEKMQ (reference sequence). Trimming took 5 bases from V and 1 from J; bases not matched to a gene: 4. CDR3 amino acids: CASSPQGGSYNEQFF. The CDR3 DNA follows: TGTGCCAGCAGCCCACAGGGGGGTTCCTACAATGAGCAGTTCTTC.

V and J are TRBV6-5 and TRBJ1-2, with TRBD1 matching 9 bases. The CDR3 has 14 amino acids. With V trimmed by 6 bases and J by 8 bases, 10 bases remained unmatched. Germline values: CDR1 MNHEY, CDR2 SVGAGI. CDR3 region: CASSPEQGASGYTF. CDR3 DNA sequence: TGTGCCAGCAGCCCCGAACAGGGGGCGTCCGGCTACACCTTC.

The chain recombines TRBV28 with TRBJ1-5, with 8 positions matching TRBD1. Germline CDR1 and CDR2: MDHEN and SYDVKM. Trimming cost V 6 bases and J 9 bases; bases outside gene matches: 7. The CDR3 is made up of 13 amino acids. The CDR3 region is CASRGTGLPPQHF. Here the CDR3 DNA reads TGTGCCAGCAGAGGGACAGGTCTACCGCCCCAGCATTTT.

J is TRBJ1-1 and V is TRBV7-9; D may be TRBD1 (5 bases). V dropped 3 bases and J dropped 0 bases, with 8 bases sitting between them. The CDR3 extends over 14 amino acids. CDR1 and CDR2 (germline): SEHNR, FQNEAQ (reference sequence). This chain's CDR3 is CASSFPGMNTEAFF. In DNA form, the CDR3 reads TGTGCCAGCAGCTTCCCAGGGATGAACACTGAAGCTTTCTTT.

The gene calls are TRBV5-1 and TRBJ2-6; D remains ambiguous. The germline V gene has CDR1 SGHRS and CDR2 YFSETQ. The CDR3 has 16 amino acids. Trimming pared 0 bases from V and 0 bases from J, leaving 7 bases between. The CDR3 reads CASSLVSGSGANVLTF. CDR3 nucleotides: TGCGCCAGCAGCTTGGTTTCGGGCTCTGGGGCCAACGTCCTGACTTTC.

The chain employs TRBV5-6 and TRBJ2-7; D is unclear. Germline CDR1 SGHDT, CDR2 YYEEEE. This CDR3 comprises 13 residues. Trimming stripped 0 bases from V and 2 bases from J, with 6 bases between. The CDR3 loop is CASSLGSAYEQYF. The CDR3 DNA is TGTGCCAGCAGCTTGGGGTCAGCCTACGAGCAGTACTTC.

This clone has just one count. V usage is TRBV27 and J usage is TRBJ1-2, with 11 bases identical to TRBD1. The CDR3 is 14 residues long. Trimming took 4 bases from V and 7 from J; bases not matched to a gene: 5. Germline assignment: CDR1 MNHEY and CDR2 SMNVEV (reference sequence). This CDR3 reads CASSSDRGRGGYTF. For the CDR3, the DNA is TGTGCCAGCAGTTCGGACAGGGGGCGCGGTGGCTACACCTTC.

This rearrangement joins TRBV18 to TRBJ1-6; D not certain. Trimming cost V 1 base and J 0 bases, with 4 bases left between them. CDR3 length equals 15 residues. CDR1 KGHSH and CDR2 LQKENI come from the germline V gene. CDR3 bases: TGTGCCAGCTCACCACAGAGCTCCTATAATTCACCCCTCCACTTT. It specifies CASSPQSSYNSPLHF.

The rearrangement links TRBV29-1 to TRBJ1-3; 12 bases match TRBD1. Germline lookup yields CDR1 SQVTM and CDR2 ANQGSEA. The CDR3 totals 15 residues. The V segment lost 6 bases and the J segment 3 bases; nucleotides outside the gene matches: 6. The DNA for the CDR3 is TGCAGCGTACCGGGACAGGGGGCAGATGGAAACACCATATATTTT. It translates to CSVPGQGADGNTIYF.

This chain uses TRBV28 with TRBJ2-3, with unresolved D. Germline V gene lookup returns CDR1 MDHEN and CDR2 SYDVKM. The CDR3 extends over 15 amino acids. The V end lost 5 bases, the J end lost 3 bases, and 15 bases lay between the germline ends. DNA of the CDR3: TGTGCCAGCAGTCGCCGGAACAGTGTTACAGATACGCAGTATTTT. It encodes CASSRRNSVTDTQYF.

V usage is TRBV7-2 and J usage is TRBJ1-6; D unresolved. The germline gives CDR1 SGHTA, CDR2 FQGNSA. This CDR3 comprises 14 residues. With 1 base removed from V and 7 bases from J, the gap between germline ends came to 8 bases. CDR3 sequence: CASSLDLRNSPLHF. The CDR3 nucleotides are TGTGCCAGCAGCTTAGATCTCCGGAATTCACCCCTCCACTTT.

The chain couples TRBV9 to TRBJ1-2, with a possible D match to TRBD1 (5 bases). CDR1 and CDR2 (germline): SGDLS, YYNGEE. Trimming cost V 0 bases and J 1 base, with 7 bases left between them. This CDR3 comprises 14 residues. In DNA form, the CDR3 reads TGTGCCAGCAGCGTAGGGGGGGTTAACTATGGCTACACCTTC. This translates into CASSVGGVNYGYTF.

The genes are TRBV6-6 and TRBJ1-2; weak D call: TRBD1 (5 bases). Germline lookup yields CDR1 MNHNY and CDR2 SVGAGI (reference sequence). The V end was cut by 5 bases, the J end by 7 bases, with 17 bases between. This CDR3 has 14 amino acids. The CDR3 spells CASSDPGGSGGYTF. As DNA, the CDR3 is TGTGCCAGCAGTGACCCGGGGGGGAGTGGTGGCTACACCTTC.